This entry lists 8 T cell receptor beta chains sequenced from one sample in a study of Ad26.COV2.S vaccination and SARS-CoV-2 variants. Using immunoSEQ multiplex PCR, the repertoire was profiled, and TCRdb retains in-frame clones only, with some absent. The sample includes about 180,000 clones, about 83% of them seen just once. The sample in question was peripheral blood, obtained after recovery from COVID-19. All receptors come from a human donor who had recovered from COVID-19.

J is TRBJ2-7 and V is TRBV7-6; possibly TRBD1 for D (5 bases). Germline CDR1 is SGHVS and CDR2 is FNYEAQ. Between the trimmed V and J ends, which lost 4 bases and 2 bases, there was a span of 15 bases. The length of the CDR3 is 15 residues. The CDR3 DNA reads TGTGCCAGCAGCTCCTTTCAGGGTGTGGCCTACGAGCAGTACTTC. Amino acids: CASSSFQGVAYEQYF.

The rearrangement links TRBV7-9 to TRBJ2-2; 10 bases map to TRBD2. CDR3 size: 17 residues. From germline, CDR1 is SEHNR and CDR2 FQNEAQ (reference sequence). The J segment lost 6 bases and the V segment lost 2 bases, leaving 9 bases of the junction unmatched. In DNA form, the CDR3 reads TGTGCCAGCAGCTTAAGGGCTAGCGGGAGCGGGTCCGGGGAGCTGTTTTTT. As protein: CASSLRASGSGSGELFF.

J is TRBJ1-1 and V is TRBV5-6, with 7 bases fitting TRBD1. Trimming removed 0 bases from V and 12 bases from J; junction bases left unmatched: 2. This CDR3 comprises 11 residues. Germline lookup yields CDR1 SGHDT and CDR2 YYEEEE. The CDR3 sequence is CASSLGQGTFF. CDR3 nucleotides: TGTGCCAGCAGCTTGGGACAGGGTACTTTCTTT.

V usage is TRBV11-2 and J usage is TRBJ2-7; 7 nucleotides agree with TRBD2. V dropped 1 base and J dropped 3; count of bases not matched to a gene: 6. This CDR3 has 15 amino acids. Germline V gene data show CDR1 as SGHAT and CDR2 as FQNNGV. This chain's CDR3 is CASSLVPSGHYEQYF. The DNA for the CDR3 is TGTGCCAGCAGCTTAGTTCCTAGCGGACACTACGAGCAGTACTTC.

The chain couples TRBV5-1 to TRBJ2-3; D is ambiguous. Germline lookup yields CDR1 SGHRS and CDR2 YFSETQ. Trimming pared 0 bases from V and 5 bases from J, leaving 10 bases between. This CDR3 spans 14 amino acids. CDR3 region: CASSLEGRGDTQYF. In DNA form, the CDR3 reads TGCGCCAGCAGCTTGGAAGGGCGCGGAGATACGCAGTATTTT. The entire variable domain, with the rest obtained from reference TRBV5-1 and TRBJ2-3, is as follows: KAGVTQTPRYLIKTRGQQVTLSCSPISGHRSVSWYQQTPGQGLQFLFEYFSETQRNKGNFPGRFSGRQFSNSRSEMNVSTLELGDSALYLCASSLEGRGDTQYFGPGTRLTVL.

The chain combines TRBV7-2 with TRBJ2-5, with no clear D. The CDR3 contains 15 residues. Trimming shortened V by 5 bases and J by 5 bases, and 18 bases separated the two germline ends. Germline values: CDR1 SGHTA, CDR2 FQGNSA. In DNA form, the CDR3 reads TGTGCCAGCAGCCCGTGGAACCTCCCGGGTGAGACCCAGTACTTC. Amino acid sequence: CASSPWNLPGETQYF.

This sequence joins TRBV7-2 and TRBJ2-5; TRBD2 agrees at 8 bases. The V segment lost 5 bases and the J segment 4 bases; nucleotides outside the gene matches: 12. This CDR3 contains 16 residues. Germline V gene lookup returns CDR1 SGHTA and CDR2 FQGNSA. The CDR3 sequence is CASSLLTGGAGETQYF. CDR3 bases: TGTGCCAGCAGCCTACTCACCGGGGGGGCCGGAGAGACCCAGTACTTC.

This chain connects TRBV5-1 to TRBJ2-1, with 11 bases fitting TRBD2. Per germline, CDR1 SGHRS and CDR2 YFSETQ. The CDR3 length is 16 residues. The J segment lost 3 bases and the V segment lost 5 bases, leaving 7 bases of the junction unmatched. The CDR3 protein is CASREGTSGVYNEQFF. In nucleotides, the CDR3 is TGCGCCAGCAGGGAGGGGACTAGCGGAGTCTACAATGAGCAGTTCTTC. Full variable domain (outside the CDR3, taken from reference TRBV5-1 and TRBJ2-1): KAGVTQTPRYLIKTRGQQVTLSCSPISGHRSVSWYQQTPGQGLQFLFEYFSETQRNKGNFPGRFSGRQFSNSRSEMNVSTLELGDSALYLCASREGTSGVYNEQFFGPGTRLTVL.